This T cell receptor (beta chain) was obtained from a study of regulatory T cells in long-lasting Graves disease (dated by TCRdb to the early 2020s). A note on the overall study: Patients with newly diagnosed Graves' disease had been on antithyroid drugs for under 3 months. This study used TCR sequencing and RNA sequencing of peripheral blood to compare persistent Graves' disease patients against newly diagnosed Graves' disease patients. The study was conducted in China and was registered as a clinical trial. A total of about 35 samples underwent TCR sequencing, from about 13 patients with persistent Graves' disease and some 20 patients with newly diagnosed Graves' disease.

Library method: multiplex PCR. The instrument was an Illumina HiSeq 4000. CDR3 regions were amplified by Arm-PCR with iRepertoire HTBI primers to construct TCR beta libraries. PCR products were gel purified before sequencing. The published analysis was carried out like this. A total of roughly 67 TRBV and 14 TRBJ segments were identified across samples and were used for gene usage analysis of CDR3 amino acid clonotypes. COPE and FqMerger were used to merge filtered high-quality paired reads into contigs. BLAST was used to align contigs to IMGT TRBV, TRBD and TRBJ reference genes, and CDR3 was defined according to IMGT. Any clonotype with a frequency above 0.1% was classified as a highly expanded clone. Shannon entropy served as the measure of repertoire diversity, while the Gini coefficient captured V-J evenness. Clonotypes shared by more than one individual were considered public. The public reads were quality trimmed at Q25 with fastp and then assembled into clones with MiXCR by TCRdb, keeping productive beta chains. Each entry merges the rows of one CDR3 protein and shows their most common DNA and genes. These V and J calls derive from TCRdb rather than the authors' analysis. For this sample the table gives fewer than 550,000 distinct CDR3 sequences, of which about 16% were detected only once. 20% to 30% of the sample lies in the top ten.

This sample's time point label indicates: newly diagnosed GD, antithyroid drugs for less than 3 months. For both TCR sequencing and RNA sequencing, RNA was extracted from PBMCs using TRIzol. The diagnosis of Graves' disease was made according to American Thyroid Association guidelines. The patients came from an endocrinology department in Xi'an, China. From each patient, approximately 9 milliliters of peripheral blood was collected into an EDTA anticoagulant tube. Ficoll Paque Plus density gradient separation was used to isolate PBMCs, and no further T cell sorting was performed. RNA quality was checked with an Agilent 2100 Bioanalyzer and agarose gel, and concentration with a NanoDrop 2000. This clonotype has a count of ten or more. The clone's antigen remains unknown. No base quality values were provided; no much bigger clone lies one nucleotide off. Trimming removed 5 bases from V and 2 bases from J, leaving 7 bases between the germline ends. The germline V gene encodes CDR1 SEHNR and CDR2 FQNEAQ (reference sequence). From its cysteine to its phenylalanine, the CDR3 spans 12 amino acids. This entry keeps only the CDR3 DNA: 36 bases, framed from base 1.

Results the study describes overall, beyond this receptor: Sequencing and analysis were limited to the TCR beta chain. Persistent Graves' disease patients showed lower TCR Shannon entropy and fewer highly expanded clones than newly diagnosed patients, suggesting clonal expansion. Peripheral blood alone was examined, since thyroid tissue, which constituted the primary lesion, could not be accessed. The authors acknowledged the small sample size as a limitation that may reduce accuracy. Preferential use of TRBV28, TRBJ1-2 and TRBJ2-5 was observed in persistent disease, whereas TRBV20-1 and TRBJ2-1 were favored in newly diagnosed disease. More public clonotypes were shared among persistent patients (around 2,600) than among newly diagnosed patients (approximately 930).

This same sample was also taken into another study, of T cells in Graves' hyperthyroidism and ophthalmopathy. The second source states: Graves' hyperthyroidism was defined as stable when no progression to ophthalmopathy occurred over 18 months of follow-up. Hyperthyroidism patients were newly diagnosed, had a disease duration of under 2 months, and were aged 18 to 65 years. Any patient with an uncontrolled infection, another autoimmune disease, pregnancy or lactation was excluded. Diagnoses were based on clinical symptoms, serum thyroxine and TRAb, thyroid ultrasound and orbital computed tomography. The first round of RT-PCR for the TCR CDR3 was performed with the HTBI primer set and the Qiagen OneStep RT-PCR kit. Blood samples also contained most of the expanded thyroid clonotypes (frequency above 0.001), which suggests that blood repertoires may reflect thyroid immune responses. A 13 V-J signature model separated ophthalmopathy from stable hyperthyroidism, with approximately 87% sensitivity and 81% to 82% specificity in cross-validation and 80%/75% in testing. During validation, the model predicted progression to ophthalmopathy a median of around 7 months ahead of onset, with around 71% sensitivity and roughly 72% specificity. TCR V-J signatures able to tell the groups apart were searched for in a discovery cohort of 100 patients, of whom 43 had Graves' ophthalmopathy and roughly 59 had stable Graves' hyperthyroidism. An independent validation cohort of some 18 hyperthyroidism patients and 17 patients who later progressed to ophthalmopathy tested prospective prediction of ophthalmopathy. For training and testing, the 100 or so patients in the discovery cohort were randomly divided in a 7:3 ratio. The study also compared thyroid tissue and blood T-cell repertoires from roughly 6 Graves' hyperthyroidism patients. Once sampling was done, hyperthyroidism patients were given methimazole at a starting dose of 30 mg daily, whereas ophthalmopathy patients were given high-dose intravenous methylprednisolone. Libraries were constructed in a second round of multiplex PCR, after which size selection and purification were carried out. Sequencing of the libraries was done on an Illumina HiSeq2000 using paired-end 100 bp reads. SOAPnuke was used to process the raw data, with reads discarded if the reads contained adapters or uncalled bases, had a mean Phred below 15, or lacked an exact constant-primer or identifier match. COPE v1.2.5 was used to merge high-quality paired reads, and clonotypes were defined as unique nucleotide sequences. MiTCR v1.1 was used to align clonotypes to the IMGT TRBV, TRBD and TRBJ reference segments. The analysis included only V-J combinations with a frequency above 0.0001, which together covered about 99% of the repertoires. The TCS score was defined as F50 (clonal expansion) divided by E x V (chaos), with BLOSUM62-based TCRdist calculated between CDR3 peptides within each V-J. Welch's t-statistics and random forest reduced around 510 V-J features to fewer than 15, which were used in a naive Bayes classifier (R e1071). Sample size was not statistically predetermined, and investigators were not blinded to group allocation. The paper describes TCR Vbeta CDR3 sequencing of around 130 peripheral blood samples, made up of 43 ophthalmopathy patients, roughly 72 hyperthyroidism patients and roughly 17 progressor patients.

This specimen was peripheral blood mononuclear cells (PBMCs), taken at new diagnosis, from a patient treated with antithyroid drugs. This TCR was recovered from a middle-aged woman with Graves disease. Donor details come from another sample of the same person, matched by shared clones. The V and J genes are TRBV7-9 and TRBJ2-7, with the D gene not clear enough to name. The CDR3 corresponds to CASSRVPYEQYF. The DNA is as follows: TGTGCCAGCAGCAGGGTTCCCTACGAGCAGTACTTC. Extended through the reference TRBV7-9 and TRBJ2-7 proteins, this CDR3 yields the full variable domain: DTGVSQNPRHKITKRGQNVTFRCDPISEHNRLYWYRQTLGQGPEFLTYFQNEAQLEKSRLLSDRFSAERPKGSFSTLEIQRTEQGDSAMYLCASSRVPYEQYFGPGTRLTVT.